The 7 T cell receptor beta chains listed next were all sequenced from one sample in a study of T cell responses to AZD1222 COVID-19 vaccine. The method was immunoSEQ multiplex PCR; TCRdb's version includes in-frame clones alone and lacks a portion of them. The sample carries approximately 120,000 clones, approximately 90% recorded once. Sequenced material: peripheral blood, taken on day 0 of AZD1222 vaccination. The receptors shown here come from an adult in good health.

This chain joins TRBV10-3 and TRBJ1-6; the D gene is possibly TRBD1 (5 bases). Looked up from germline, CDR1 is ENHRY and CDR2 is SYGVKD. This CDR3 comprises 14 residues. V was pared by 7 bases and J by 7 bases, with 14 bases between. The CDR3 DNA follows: TGTGCCATCAAGAGGGAGGGGTGGAATTCACCCCTCCACTTT. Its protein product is CAIKREGWNSPLHF.

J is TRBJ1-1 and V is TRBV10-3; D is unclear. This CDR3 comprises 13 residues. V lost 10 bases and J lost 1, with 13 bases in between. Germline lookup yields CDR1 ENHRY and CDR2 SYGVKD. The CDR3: CATLGSTNTEAFF. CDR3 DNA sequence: TGTGCCACCCTCGGGTCCACGAACACTGAAGCTTTCTTT.

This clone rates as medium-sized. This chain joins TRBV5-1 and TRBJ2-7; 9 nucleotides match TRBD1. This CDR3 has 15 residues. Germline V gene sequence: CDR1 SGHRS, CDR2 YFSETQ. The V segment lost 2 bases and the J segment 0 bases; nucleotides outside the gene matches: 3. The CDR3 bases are TGCGCCAGCAGCTTTGGGACAGGGAACTCCTACGAGCAGTACTTC. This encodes CASSFGTGNSYEQYF. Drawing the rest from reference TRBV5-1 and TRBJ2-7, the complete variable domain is KAGVTQTPRYLIKTRGQQVTLSCSPISGHRSVSWYQQTPGQGLQFLFEYFSETQRNKGNFPGRFSGRQFSNSRSEMNVSTLELGDSALYLCASSFGTGNSYEQYFGPGTRLTVT.

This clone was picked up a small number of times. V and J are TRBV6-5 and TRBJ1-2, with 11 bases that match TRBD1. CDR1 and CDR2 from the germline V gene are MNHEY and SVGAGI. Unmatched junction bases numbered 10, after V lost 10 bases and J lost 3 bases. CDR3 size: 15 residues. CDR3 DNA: TGTGCCACCGAAGGGGGACAGGGGGTCTACTATGGCTACACCTTC. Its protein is CATEGGQGVYYGYTF.

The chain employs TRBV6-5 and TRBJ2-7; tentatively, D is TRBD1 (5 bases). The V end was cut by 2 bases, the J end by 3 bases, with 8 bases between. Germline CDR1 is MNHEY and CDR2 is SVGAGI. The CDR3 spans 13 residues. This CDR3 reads CASSYGADYEQYF. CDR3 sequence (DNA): TGTGCCAGCAGTTACGGGGCAGACTACGAGCAGTACTTC.

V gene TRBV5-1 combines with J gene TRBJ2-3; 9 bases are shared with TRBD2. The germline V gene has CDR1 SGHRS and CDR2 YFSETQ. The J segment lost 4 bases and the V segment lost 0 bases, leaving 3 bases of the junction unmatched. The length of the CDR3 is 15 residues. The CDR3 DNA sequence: TGCGCCAGCAGCTTGGATGGCGGGGGGGCAGATACGCAGTATTTT. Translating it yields CASSLDGGGADTQYF.

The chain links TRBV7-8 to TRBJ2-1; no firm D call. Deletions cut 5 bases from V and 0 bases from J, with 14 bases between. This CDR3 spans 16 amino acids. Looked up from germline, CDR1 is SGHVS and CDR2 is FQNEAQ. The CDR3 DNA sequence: TGTGCCAGCAGCGCCAGACTGCTGAGCTCCTACAATGAGCAGTTCTTC. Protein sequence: CASSARLLSSYNEQFF.